The source of this T cell receptor beta chain is a study of blood T cell repertoires in COVID-19. Overall study context: Whether acute or convalescent, the COVID-19 samples came from the United States, Italy and Spain. The analysed material was cDNA or gDNA that came from T cells, B-cell-depleted T cells, or PBMCs.

Looked up from germline, CDR1 is DFQATT and CDR2 is SNEGSKA (reference sequence). This CDR3 has 13 residues. V lost 3 bases, J lost 5 bases, and 13 bases lay in between. How the authors handled the data: Counts of nucleated cells, estimated from reference gene primer amplification, were obtained. The table came from immunoSEQ multiplex PCR; TCRdb's copy has only in-frame clones and leaves some out. That table gives V, J and clone size, and the DNA gave D and trimming. The profile shows roughly 350,000 clones, more than 75% of them singletons. The receptor was isolated from a woman under 30 who had recovered from COVID-19. V usage is TRBV20-1 and J usage is TRBJ1-2; no definite D call. The sequencing input was peripheral blood. The CDR3 reads CSASPGSRYGYTF. CDR3 DNA sequence: TGCAGTGCTAGTCCGGGTTCTAGATATGGCTACACCTTC.